These T cell receptor beta chains were read from a single sample in a study of blood T cells in healthy people across ages. TCRdb called the 5' RACE reads again in MiXCR, with one record for every CDR3 protein. The sample comprises about 930,000 distinct CDR3 sequences, 25% to 35% of which are singletons, and about 10% rests with the top ten. These records were also assigned to another study, of T cells of mothers and their children.

The specimen was blood. These receptors all stem from a woman aged 40 to 50 in good health. Both conserved end residues are part of each CDR3. D genes are given only for firm matches. Expanded clones are given a class, and other clones once, few, many or no size at all.

v_call	clone_size	d_call	j_call	cdr3_nt	cdr3_aa
TRBV12-3/TRBV12-4	many	-	TRBJ2-5	TGTGCCAGCAGTTTAGTGGGGGACCTTCAAGAGACCCAGTACTTC	CASSLVGDLQETQYF
TRBV5-1	-	-	TRBJ1-1	TGCGCCAGCCATCCGGACGGACTAATGAACACTGAAGCTTTCTTT	CASHPDGLMNTEAFF
TRBV3-1	-	-	TRBJ2-5	TGTGCCAGCAGCCAACAAAAGATCGCAAGACAAACCGACTACAAAGAGACCCAGTACTTC	CASSQQKIARQTDYKETQYF
TRBV5-1	few	-	TRBJ2-1	TGCGCCAGCAGCGGCCCTCGGGCAGGCTACAATGAGCAGTTCTTC	CASSGPRAGYNEQFF
TRBV29-1	-	-	TRBJ2-2	TGCAGCGGGACCACTTACACCGGGGAGCTGTTTTTT	CSGTTYTGELFF
TRBV7-2	many	-	TRBJ2-7	TGTGCCAGCAGCTCTATCAACGAGCAGTACTTC	CASSSINEQYF
TRBV6-6	-	-	TRBJ1-2	TGTGCCAGCAGTTACGAACGGAACTATGGCTACACCTTC	CASSYERNYGYTF
TRBV4-3	-	-	TRBJ1-6	TGCGCCAGCAGCCAAGATTACAGTGGTTCTTCACCCCTCCACTTT	CASSQDYSGSSPLHF
TRBV6-2/TRBV6-3	-	-	TRBJ2-1	TGCGCCAGCAGACCGATCCGGGACACCCGCTCCTACGAGCAGTTCTTC	CASRPIRDTRSYEQFF
TRBV24-1	once	-	TRBJ1-1	TGTGCCACCACCGTCGGGGCGGGGAACACTGAAGCTTTCTTT	CATTVGAGNTEAFF
TRBV27	few	-	TRBJ2-7	TGTGCCAGCAGTTTATCTTGGGAAGGCGAGCAGTACTTC	CASSLSWEGEQYF
TRBV3-1	-	-	TRBJ2-7	TGTGCCAGCGGCTCCGACACTTACGAGCAGTACTTC	CASGSDTYEQYF
TRBV5-1	-	TRBD1	TRBJ2-5	TGCGCCAGCAGCTTAGGGGACAGACTAAAATCACAAGAGACCCAGTACTTC	CASSLGDRLKSQETQYF
TRBV21-1	-	-	TRBJ1-1	TGTGCCAACTCCAGGGATTATGAAAACACTGAAGCTTTCTTT	CANSRDYENTEAFF
TRBV5-1	-	-	TRBJ2-7	TGCGCCAGCAGCCTGTGGGAGTTGAGGCACGAGCAGTACTTC	CASSLWELRHEQYF
TRBV5-6	-	TRBD2	TRBJ2-1	TGTGCCAGCAGCTTTAGCGGGACCCACAATGAGCAGTTCTTC	CASSFSGTHNEQFF
TRBV7-2	-	-	TRBJ1-1	TGTGCCAGCAGTAGGGAACAGAACACTGAAGCTTTCTTT	CASSREQNTEAFF
TRBV12-3/TRBV12-4	many	-	TRBJ2-7	TGTGCCAGCAGTCTCGACCGGGACGGGGGCTACGAGCAGTACTTC	CASSLDRDGGYEQYF
TRBV12-3/TRBV12-4	many	-	TRBJ1-6	TGTGCCAGCAGCGTCATTCCGGGTTCACCCCTCCACTTT	CASSVIPGSPLHF
TRBV20-1	few	TRBD1	TRBJ2-3	TGCAGTGCTCAACAGGGACAGGGGAGGGCAGATACGCAGTATTTT	CSAQQGQGRADTQYF
TRBV6-1	once	TRBD2	TRBJ2-3	TGTGCCAGCAGTCTTGAAGTTGGGACTAGCGGTCCCGGTACGCAGTATTTT	CASSLEVGTSGPGTQYF
TRBV7-9	-	-	TRBJ2-7	TGTGCCAGCAGCTTTGGGGGGAGAACCTACGAGCAGTACTTC	CASSFGGRTYEQYF